The 8 T cell receptor beta chains presented below share a single source sample, sequenced in a study of blood T cells in healthy people across ages. Primers used in a second PCR of roughly 7 to 11 cycles were a sample-barcoded 5' primer and a J-beta primer mix. MiXCR, run by TCRdb on the 5' RACE reads, gives a single entry per CDR3 protein. The sample lists 700,000 or so distinct CDR3 sequences; around two fifths were seen once. The sequenced sample consisted of blood. These receptors all come from a man aged 80 or over in good health.

This clonotype appeared a single time. The chain links TRBV28 to TRBJ2-3; TRBD2 agrees at 14 bases. Germline-derived CDR1 and CDR2 are MDHEN and SYDVKM. This CDR3 contains 15 residues. V trimming: 8 bases; J trimming: 8 bases; junction bases outside the gene matches: 9. The CDR3 loop is CASDGLAGGGGTQYF. Here the CDR3 DNA reads TGTGCCAGCGACGGACTAGCGGGGGGTGGTGGTACGCAGTATTTT.

A note on this clonotype: A read error may be the cause here, since a much bigger clone is one base away. CDR3 sequence (DNA): TGTGCCAGCAGCCCTTGGTTGAATGAGCAGTACTTC. Its protein is CASSPWLNEQYF. V and J are TRBV6-2 or TRBV6-3 and TRBJ2-7, with D uncertain. The V gene lost 6 bases and the J gene lost 7 bases, with 13 bases spanning the gap. The CDR3 sequence is 12 residues long. Germline V gene data show CDR1 as MNHEY and CDR2 as SVGEGT.

This clonotype was seen a handful of times. The chain combines TRBV5-6 with TRBJ2-1; TRBD2 aligns across 14 bases. Germline loops: CDR1 SGHDT, CDR2 YYEEEE. This CDR3 spans 18 amino acids. The V gene end was trimmed by 4 bases and the J gene end by 0 bases; junction bases not matched to a gene: 6. This CDR3 reads CASSLRTSGRSSYNEQFF. The CDR3 DNA sequence: TGTGCCAGCAGCCTTCGGACTAGCGGGAGGAGCTCCTACAATGAGCAGTTCTTC.

This chain uses TRBV20-1 with TRBJ2-1; a weak D match, TRBD1 (5 bases). The CDR3 is 13 amino acids. CDR1 DFQATT and CDR2 SNEGSKA come from the germline V gene (reference sequence). Trimming stripped 2 bases from V and 2 bases from J, with 7 bases between. The CDR3, as DNA: TGCAGTGCTAGAACAGGTACCTACAATGAGCAGTTCTTC. Protein: CSARTGTYNEQFF.

V and J are TRBV20-1 and TRBJ2-5; 8 bases align to TRBD1. The CDR3 covers 13 residues. Germline V gives CDR1 DFQATT, CDR2 SNEGSKA (reference sequence). The junction had 8 bases not matched to a gene; V was cut back by 6 bases and J by 5 bases. DNA for the CDR3: TGCAGTGCCCCACCAGGGGGCTGGGAGACCCAGTACTTC. It codes for CSAPPGGWETQYF.

The chain is built from TRBV29-1 and TRBJ2-3; 7 bases fit TRBD2. Looked up from germline, CDR1 is SQVTM and CDR2 is ANQGSEA. CDR3 size: 14 residues. After removal of 7 bases from V and 4 bases from J, the junction contained 11 bases not matched to a gene. In DNA form, the CDR3 reads TGCAGCGCCAGCCGGCGGGAGCCGCCAGATACGCAGTATTTT. This sequence encodes CSASRREPPDTQYF.

The J gene is TRBJ2-7, the V gene TRBV5-1; the D gene could be TRBD1 or TRBD2 (5 bases each). The V end lost 0 bases, the J end lost 6 bases, and 7 bases lay between the germline ends. Germline CDR1 SGHRS, CDR2 YFSETQ. The CDR3 consists of 12 residues. CDR3 nucleotide sequence: TGCGCCAGCAGCTTGGGAGGGGCCGAGCAGTACTTC. The encoded protein is CASSLGGAEQYF.

This rearrangement joins TRBV20-1 to TRBJ1-6, with D uncertain. The CDR3 consists of 12 residues. Germline CDR1 is DFQATT and CDR2 is SNEGSKA (reference sequence). Trimming cost V 5 bases and J 8 bases, with 10 bases left between them. The CDR3: CSAVSQYSPLHF. DNA for the CDR3: TGCAGTGCTGTTTCCCAGTATTCACCCCTCCACTTT.